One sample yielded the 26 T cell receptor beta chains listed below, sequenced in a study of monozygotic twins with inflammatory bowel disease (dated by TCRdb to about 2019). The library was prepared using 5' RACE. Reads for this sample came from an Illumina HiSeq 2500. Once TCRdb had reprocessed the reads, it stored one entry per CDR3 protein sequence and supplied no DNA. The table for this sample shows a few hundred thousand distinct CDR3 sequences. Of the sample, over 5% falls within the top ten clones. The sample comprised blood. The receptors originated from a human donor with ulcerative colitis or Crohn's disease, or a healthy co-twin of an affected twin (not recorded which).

The CDR3: CASSQGHTDTGELFF. This chain uses TRBV5-1 with TRBJ2-2; absent DNA, TCRdb's TRBD1 call cannot be checked. Germline CDR1 reads SGHRS; CDR2 reads YFSETQ. The CDR3 runs to 15 residues. Supplemented by reference TRBV5-1 and TRBJ2-2, the full variable domain reads KAGVTQTPRYLIKTRGQQVTLSCSPISGHRSVSWYQQTPGQGLQFLFEYFSETQRNKGNFPGRFSGRQFSNSRSEMNVSTLELGDSALYLCASSQGHTDTGELFFGEGSRLTVL.

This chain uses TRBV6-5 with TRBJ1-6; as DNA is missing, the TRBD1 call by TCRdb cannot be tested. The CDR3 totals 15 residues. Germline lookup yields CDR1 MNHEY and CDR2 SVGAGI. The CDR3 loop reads CASSYFKGDSSPLHF.

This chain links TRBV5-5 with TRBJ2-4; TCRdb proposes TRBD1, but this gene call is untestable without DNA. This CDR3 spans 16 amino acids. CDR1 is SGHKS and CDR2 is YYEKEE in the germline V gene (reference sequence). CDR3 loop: CASSLATGNVGNIQYF.

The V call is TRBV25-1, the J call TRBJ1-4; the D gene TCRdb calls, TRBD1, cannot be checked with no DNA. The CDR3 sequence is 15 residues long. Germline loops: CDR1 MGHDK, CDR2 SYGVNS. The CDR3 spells CASSHHGTGKEKLFF.

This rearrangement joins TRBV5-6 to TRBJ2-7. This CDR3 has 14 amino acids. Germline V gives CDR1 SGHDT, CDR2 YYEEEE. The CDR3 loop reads CASSLLGTLYEQYF.

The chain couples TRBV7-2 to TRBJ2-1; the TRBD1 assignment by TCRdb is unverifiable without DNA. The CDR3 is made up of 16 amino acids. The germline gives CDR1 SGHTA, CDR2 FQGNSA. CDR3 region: CASSLNPRGVWNEQFF.

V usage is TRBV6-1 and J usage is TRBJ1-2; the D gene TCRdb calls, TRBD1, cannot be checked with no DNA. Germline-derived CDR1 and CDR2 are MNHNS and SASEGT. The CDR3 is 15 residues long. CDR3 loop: CASRLHSRENYGYTF.

CDR3 in amino acids: CASSYSYRGRGEETHYF. The rearrangement links TRBV6-5 to TRBJ2-5; TCRdb's assignment of TRBD1 cannot be checked, as there is no DNA. The CDR3 is 17 residues long. Germline CDR1 MNHEY, CDR2 SVGAGI.

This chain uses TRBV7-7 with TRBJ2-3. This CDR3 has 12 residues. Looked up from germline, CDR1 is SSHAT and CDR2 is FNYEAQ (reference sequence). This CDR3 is CASSSMGVTQYF.

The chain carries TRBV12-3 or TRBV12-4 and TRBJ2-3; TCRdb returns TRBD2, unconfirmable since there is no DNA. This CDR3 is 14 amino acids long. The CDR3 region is CASHLAGSTDTQYF.

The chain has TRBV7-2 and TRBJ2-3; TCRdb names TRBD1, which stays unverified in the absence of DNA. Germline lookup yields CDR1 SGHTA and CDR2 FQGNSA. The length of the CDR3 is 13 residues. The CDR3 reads CASSLPGGRVPYF.

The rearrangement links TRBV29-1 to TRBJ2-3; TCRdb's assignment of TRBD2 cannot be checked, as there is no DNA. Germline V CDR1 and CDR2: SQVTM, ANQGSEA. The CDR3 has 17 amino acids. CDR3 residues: CSVEELGGRATTDTQYF.

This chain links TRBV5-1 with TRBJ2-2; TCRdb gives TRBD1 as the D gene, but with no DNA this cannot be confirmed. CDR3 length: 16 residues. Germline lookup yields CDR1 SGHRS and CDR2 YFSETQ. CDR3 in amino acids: CASSFEPRGNTGELFF.

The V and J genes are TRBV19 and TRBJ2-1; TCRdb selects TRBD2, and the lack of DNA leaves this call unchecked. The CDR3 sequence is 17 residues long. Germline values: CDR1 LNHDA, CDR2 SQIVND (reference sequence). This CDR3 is CASSIGTSGITYNEQFF.

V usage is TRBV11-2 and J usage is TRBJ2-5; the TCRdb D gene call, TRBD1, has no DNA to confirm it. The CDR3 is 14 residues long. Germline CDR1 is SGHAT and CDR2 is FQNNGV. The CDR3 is CASSPQRPGETQYF.

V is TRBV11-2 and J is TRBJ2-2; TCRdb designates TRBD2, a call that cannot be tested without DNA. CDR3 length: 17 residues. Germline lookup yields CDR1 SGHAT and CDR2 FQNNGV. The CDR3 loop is CASSFELAGADTGELFF.

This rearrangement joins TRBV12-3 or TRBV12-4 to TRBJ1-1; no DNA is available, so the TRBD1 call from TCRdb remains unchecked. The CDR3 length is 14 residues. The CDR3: CASRRGQVNTEAFF.

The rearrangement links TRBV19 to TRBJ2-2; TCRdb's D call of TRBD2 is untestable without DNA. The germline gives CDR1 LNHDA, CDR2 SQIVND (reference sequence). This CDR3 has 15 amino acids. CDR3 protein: CASSSGGGKTGELFF.

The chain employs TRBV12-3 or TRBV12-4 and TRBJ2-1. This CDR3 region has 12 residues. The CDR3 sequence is CASSFSVNEQFF.

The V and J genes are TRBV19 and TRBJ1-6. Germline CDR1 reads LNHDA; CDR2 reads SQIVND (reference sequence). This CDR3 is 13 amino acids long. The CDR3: CASQFRENSPLHF.

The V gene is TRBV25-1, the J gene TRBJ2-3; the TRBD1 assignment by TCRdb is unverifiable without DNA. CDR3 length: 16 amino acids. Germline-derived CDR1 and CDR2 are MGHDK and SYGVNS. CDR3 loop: CASSGPGQGGTDTQYF.

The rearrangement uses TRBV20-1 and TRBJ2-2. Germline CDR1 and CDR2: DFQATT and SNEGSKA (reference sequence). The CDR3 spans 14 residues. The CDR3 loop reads CSASEGYDTGELFF.

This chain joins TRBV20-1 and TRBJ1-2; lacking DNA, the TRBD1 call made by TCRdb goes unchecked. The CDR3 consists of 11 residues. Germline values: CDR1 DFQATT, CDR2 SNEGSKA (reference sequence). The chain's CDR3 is CSVQGVAGYTF.

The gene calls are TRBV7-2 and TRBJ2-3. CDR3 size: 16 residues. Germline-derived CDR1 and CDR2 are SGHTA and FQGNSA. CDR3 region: CASSPRRRATTDTQYF.

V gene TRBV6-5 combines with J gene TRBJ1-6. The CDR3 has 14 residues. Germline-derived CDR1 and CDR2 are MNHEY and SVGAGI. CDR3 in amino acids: CASSYSTVSAPLHF.

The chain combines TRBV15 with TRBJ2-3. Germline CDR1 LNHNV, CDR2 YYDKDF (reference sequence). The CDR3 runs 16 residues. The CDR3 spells CATSRDMAKNTDTQYF.